The 29 T cell receptor beta chains listed next were all sequenced from one sample in a study of blood T cell repertoires in COVID-19 (TCRdb year 2020). The method was the immunoSEQ multiplex PCR assay. The immuneACCESS repertoire file appears here via TCRdb, limited to in-frame rearrangements. These files lack a portion of the clones; in checked studies, under half of the deficit traces to unresolved V genes, and the cause of the others is not known. The sample profile shows 95,000 to 130,000 clones; 90% of them were found once. The ten biggest clones cover roughly 2% of the sample. Source material: peripheral blood. The receptors shown here come from a human donor with active COVID-19. The donor label of this sample is uncertain.

The DNA of the CDR3 is TGTGCCAGCAGCGTCGCCCGGCGGTCCTATGGCTACACCTTC. This gives the protein CASSVARRSYGYTF. V is TRBV7-9 and J is TRBJ1-2; unclear D gene. Trimming left V 5 bases short and J 4 bases short, with 14 bases between. Germline CDR1 reads SEHNR; CDR2 reads FQNEAQ (reference sequence). The CDR3 covers 14 residues.

The gene calls are TRBV15 and TRBJ2-7; no reliable D call. The ends were cut back, 5 bases at V and 3 bases at J, with 11 bases in the middle. The CDR3 sequence is 13 residues long. Germline assignment: CDR1 LNHNV and CDR2 YYDKDF (reference sequence). The chain's CDR3 is CATSAQAGYEQYF. The CDR3 coding sequence is TGTGCCACCAGCGCCCAAGCAGGCTACGAGCAGTACTTC. Full variable domain (remainder filled in from reference TRBV15 and TRBJ2-7): DAMVIQNPRYQVTQFGKPVTLSCSQTLNHNVMYWYQQKSSQAPKLLFHYYDKDFNNEADTPDNFQSRRPNTSFCFLDIRSPGLGDTAMYLCATSAQAGYEQYFGPGTRLTVT.

The V gene is TRBV5-1, the J gene TRBJ1-1, with D tentatively TRBD1 (5 bases). This CDR3 region has 15 residues. Trimming took 0 bases from V and 4 from J, leaving 13 bases between them. Germline CDR1 reads SGHRS; CDR2 reads YFSETQ. The CDR3 reads CASSLAGQGGTEAFF. CDR3 nucleotide sequence: TGCGCCAGCAGCTTGGCTGGGCAGGGCGGCACTGAAGCTTTCTTT.

V usage is TRBV19 and J usage is TRBJ2-2; 7 nucleotides match TRBD1. The J segment lost 4 bases and the V segment lost 3 bases, leaving 2 bases of the junction unmatched. CDR3 length: 14 amino acids. Germline loops: CDR1 LNHDA, CDR2 SQIVND (reference sequence). The CDR3 sequence is CASSIGTVTGELFF. DNA of the CDR3: TGTGCCAGTAGTATCGGGACAGTCACCGGGGAGCTGTTTTTT.

V is TRBV4-3 and J is TRBJ2-5; 10 bases map to TRBD2. The V segment lost 4 bases and the J segment 5 bases; nucleotides outside the gene matches: 7. The CDR3 sequence is 15 residues long. Germline lookup yields CDR1 LGHNA and CDR2 YSLEER. The CDR3 coding sequence is TGCGCCAGCAGCCCGCAGCGGGGGGGTAGTGAGACCCAGTACTTC. Encoded protein: CASSPQRGGSETQYF.

V gene TRBV7-9 combines with J gene TRBJ1-4; TRBD1 might be the D (6 bases). This CDR3 is built from 13 residues. The germline CDR1 and CDR2 sequences are SEHNR and FQNEAQ (reference sequence). The V end was cut by 3 bases, the J end by 6 bases, with 8 bases between. DNA for the CDR3: TGTGCCAGCAGCTTGACAGGTGATGAAAAACTGTTTTTT. Protein product: CASSLTGDEKLFF.

The gene calls are TRBV27 and TRBJ2-7; 12 positions match TRBD2. CDR1 and CDR2 (germline): MNHEY, SMNVEV (reference sequence). V dropped 5 bases and J dropped 4; count of bases not matched to a gene: 9. The CDR3 has 16 amino acids. CDR3 nucleotide sequence: TGTGCCAGCAGTGTCCCTACTAGCGGGGGGCAGTACGAGCAGTACTTC. As protein: CASSVPTSGGQYEQYF.

The chain has TRBV7-9 and TRBJ2-1; no clear D gene. CDR1 and CDR2 (germline): SEHNR, FQNEAQ (reference sequence). V gave up 2 bases and J gave up 4 bases, with 15 bases separating them. The CDR3 has 16 residues. DNA of the CDR3: TGTGCCAGCAGCTTAAACCGCAGGCACGGTTACAATGAGCAGTTCTTC. Its protein product is CASSLNRRHGYNEQFF.

The chain employs TRBV27 and TRBJ1-6; 9 bases fit TRBD1. The germline V gene has CDR1 MNHEY and CDR2 SMNVEV (reference sequence). This CDR3 spans 14 amino acids. After removal of 6 bases from V and 9 bases from J, the junction contained 6 bases not matched to a gene. For the CDR3, the DNA is TGTGCCAGCAGGGAAGGACAGGGGACTTCACCCCTCCACTTT. Residues: CASREGQGTSPLHF.

The chain employs TRBV29-1 and TRBJ2-7, with 8 bases identical to TRBD1. The CDR3 sequence is 14 residues long. After removal of 1 base from V and 3 bases from J, the junction contained 5 bases not matched to a gene. Germline assignment: CDR1 SQVTM and CDR2 ANQGSEA. The CDR3 sequence: CSVEAAGGLYEQYF. CDR3 sequence (DNA): TGCAGCGTTGAAGCGGCAGGGGGCCTCTACGAGCAGTACTTC.

V usage is TRBV27 and J usage is TRBJ2-3, with 8 positions matching TRBD2. The CDR3 loop spans 17 amino acids. Trimming removed 2 bases from V and 0 bases from J; junction bases left unmatched: 7. Germline CDR1 reads MNHEY; CDR2 reads SMNVEV (reference sequence). CDR3 in amino acids: CASSLVGLVSSTDTQYF. CDR3 nucleotide sequence: TGTGCCAGCAGTTTAGTGGGACTAGTCTCTAGCACAGATACGCAGTATTTT.

The chain joins TRBV7-2 to TRBJ1-2; 10 positions agree with TRBD1. Germline values: CDR1 SGHTA, CDR2 FQGNSA. The CDR3 spans 16 residues. V trimming: 3 bases; J trimming: 7 bases; junction bases outside the gene matches: 11. The CDR3: CASSLGQGMYTSGYTF. In DNA, the CDR3 is TGTGCCAGCAGCTTGGGACAGGGGATGTATACGAGTGGCTACACCTTC.

The chain has TRBV7-8 and TRBJ1-3; D not certain. Germline assignment: CDR1 SGHVS and CDR2 FQNEAQ. The CDR3 spans 14 residues. Trimming took off 2 bases at V and 0 bases at J, with 5 bases between the two ends. The CDR3 is CASSLSDSGNTIYF. CDR3 coding DNA: TGTGCCAGCAGCTTATCAGACTCTGGAAACACCATATATTTT.

This clone was observed a single time. The rearrangement links TRBV7-8 to TRBJ2-7, with D possibly matching TRBD2 (5 bases). V lost 5 bases, J lost 3 bases, and 11 bases lay in between. Germline V lookup: CDR1 SGHVS, CDR2 FQNEAQ. The CDR3 extends over 13 amino acids. CDR3 nucleotide sequence: TGTGCCAGCAGCAAGAGGGCGGACTACGAGCAGTACTTC. Protein: CASSKRADYEQYF.

The gene calls are TRBV7-8 and TRBJ1-5, with D unclear. The CDR3 totals 14 residues. Germline values: CDR1 SGHVS, CDR2 FQNEAQ. V lost 5 bases and J 9 bases, leaving 17 bases between the germline ends. CDR3 region: CASSPTLLTPPQHF. CDR3 DNA: TGTGCCAGCAGCCCTACATTGCTGACTCCGCCCCAGCATTTT.

This sequence joins TRBV7-9 and TRBJ2-7, with 9 positions matching TRBD1. After removal of 8 bases from V and 7 bases from J, the junction contained 6 bases not matched to a gene. This CDR3 is 12 amino acids long. Germline loops: CDR1 SEHNR, CDR2 FQNEAQ (reference sequence). The CDR3 nucleotides are TGTGCCAGCCGCCGACAGGGGGAAGAGCAGTACTTC. Its translation is CASRRQGEEQYF.

The chain recombines TRBV11-2 with TRBJ1-5; D unresolved. The CDR3 loop spans 15 amino acids. Trimming pared 1 base from V and 9 bases from J, leaving 16 bases between. CDR1 and CDR2 (germline): SGHAT, FQNNGV. In nucleotides, the CDR3 is TGTGCCAGCAGCTTAGCGGGGATACCCAAAGCGCCCCAGCATTTT. This encodes CASSLAGIPKAPQHF.

This chain links TRBV7-2 with TRBJ2-1; 10 nucleotides align to TRBD2. This CDR3 contains 17 residues. Germline CDR1 reads SGHTA; CDR2 reads FQGNSA. The trim removed 5 bases at V and 0 bases at J, leaving 7 bases unmatched. In DNA, the CDR3 is TGTGCCAGCAGCGTAACTAGCGGGGCCCCCTCCTACAATGAGCAGTTCTTC. It encodes CASSVTSGAPSYNEQFF.

J is TRBJ2-2 and V is TRBV11-2; D perhaps matches TRBD2 (6 bases). The CDR3 is made up of 14 amino acids. The germline V and J ends were trimmed by 6 bases and 0 bases, with 8 bases remaining between them. Per germline, CDR1 SGHAT and CDR2 FQNNGV. The CDR3 DNA follows: TGTGCCAGCAGTCGGGGGTCGAACACCGGGGAGCTGTTTTTT. Encoded protein: CASSRGSNTGELFF.

The chain links TRBV15 to TRBJ2-7; 8 bases line up with TRBD2. The CDR3 is 13 residues long. Per germline, CDR1 LNHNV and CDR2 YYDKDF (reference sequence). The V gene end was trimmed by 0 bases and the J gene end by 9 bases; junction bases not matched to a gene: 4. For the CDR3, the DNA is TGTGCCACCAGCAGAGATGGACTAGCAGGGCAGTACTTC. This encodes CATSRDGLAGQYF.

The V and J genes are TRBV2 and TRBJ2-7, with D perhaps TRBD2 (6 bases). V was clipped by 4 bases and J by 11 bases, with 12 bases between them. In germline, CDR1 is SNHLY, CDR2 FYNNEI. The CDR3 contains 11 residues. The CDR3 coding sequence is TGTGCCAGCAGTGGGACTACACGGGAGTACTTC. Encoded protein: CASSGTTREYF. Combining the CDR3 with reference TRBV2 and TRBJ2-7 gives the whole variable domain EPEVTQTPSHQVTQMGQEVILRCVPISNHLYFYWYRQILGQKVEFLVSFYNNEISEKSEIFDDQFSVERPDGSNFTLKIRSTKLEDSAMYFCASSGTTREYFGPGTRLTVT.

This chain uses TRBV7-3 with TRBJ2-1; D might be TRBD2 (7 bases). The CDR3 has 16 amino acids. V dropped 0 bases and J dropped 7 bases, with 16 bases sitting between them. Germline CDR1 is SGHTA and CDR2 is FQGTGA. CDR3 residues: CASSLTAGASGNEQFF. The CDR3 coding sequence is TGTGCCAGCAGCTTAACGGCGGGGGCCTCGGGGAATGAGCAGTTCTTC.

The gene calls are TRBV5-4 and TRBJ2-7, with unresolved D. The CDR3 runs to 13 residues. Trimming shortened V by 2 bases and J by 3 bases, and 9 bases separated the two germline ends. Germline V gives CDR1 SGHNT, CDR2 YYREEE (reference sequence). The CDR3: CASSFGGFYEQYF. Here the CDR3 DNA reads TGTGCCAGCAGCTTTGGCGGCTTCTACGAGCAGTACTTC.

The V gene is TRBV6-5, the J gene TRBJ2-2; 10 bases match TRBD2. Looked up from germline, CDR1 is MNHEY and CDR2 is SVGAGI. Trimming took 6 bases from V and 1 from J; bases not matched to a gene: 5. The CDR3 extends over 16 amino acids. CDR3 bases: TGTGCCAGCAGCTACCCTAGCGGGGGGAACACCGGGGAGCTGTTTTTT. Amino acids: CASSYPSGGNTGELFF.

The rearrangement links TRBV7-9 to TRBJ1-6; TRBD1 matches 10 bases. The CDR3 totals 14 residues. J was trimmed by 10 bases and V by 5 bases; bases with no gene match: 5. CDR1 and CDR2 from the germline V gene are SEHNR and FQNEAQ (reference sequence). CDR3 sequence: CASSPDRGQSPLHF. DNA for the CDR3: TGTGCCAGCAGCCCTGACAGGGGGCAATCACCCCTCCACTTT.

This chain uses TRBV3-1 (or the pseudogene TRBV3-2) with TRBJ2-7, with a possible D match to TRBD1 (6 bases). V shed 1 base and J shed 2 bases, with 21 bases lying between them. This CDR3 has 18 amino acids. Germline V lookup: CDR1 LGHDT, CDR2 YNNKEL (reference sequence). The CDR3 region is CASSQVGSHRVPTYEQYF. CDR3 nucleotide sequence: TGTGCCAGCAGCCAAGTCGGGTCCCACAGGGTACCAACCTACGAGCAGTACTTC.

This rearrangement joins TRBV29-1 to TRBJ1-3; no clear D. Between the trimmed V and J ends, which lost 1 base and 0 bases, there was a span of 10 bases. This CDR3 spans 15 amino acids. CDR1 and CDR2 from the germline V gene are SQVTM and ANQGSEA. The CDR3 protein is CSVEGSGLSGNTIYF. The CDR3 nucleotides are TGCAGCGTTGAAGGTTCAGGCCTCTCTGGAAACACCATATATTTT.

V usage is TRBV5-6 and J usage is TRBJ1-6; TRBD1 agrees at 9 bases. Germline V CDR1 and CDR2: SGHDT, YYEEEE. The length of the CDR3 is 15 residues. J was trimmed by 7 bases and V by 3 bases; bases with no gene match: 5. This CDR3 reads CASSSGQGLNSPLHF. DNA of the CDR3: TGTGCCAGCAGCTCGGGACAGGGACTCAATTCACCCCTCCACTTT.

The rearrangement links TRBV5-4 to TRBJ2-2; 7 bases agree with TRBD2. The germline V gene has CDR1 SGHNT and CDR2 YYREEE (reference sequence). The J segment lost 6 bases and the V segment lost 4 bases, leaving 9 bases of the junction unmatched. The CDR3 has 15 residues. CDR3 residues: CASSPDGLVSGELFF. The CDR3 DNA reads TGTGCCAGCAGCCCAGACGGACTAGTTTCCGGGGAGCTGTTTTTT.